These T cell receptor beta chains were read from a single sample in a study of blood T cell repertoires in COVID-19. The assay was immunoSEQ multiplex PCR, and TCRdb's table has in-frame clones only and misses some. This sample has roughly 240,000 clones; 75% to 85% occur once, and the top ten carry approximately 2.4%. The sequencing sample was made of peripheral blood. The receptors shown here come from a man aged 40-49 years who had recovered from COVID-19. The CDR3 runs from the conserved cysteine through the conserved F or W. D genes are given only for firm matches. A clone size is listed for some rows: how often the clone was seen (once, few, many), or a class if it is expanded.

TRBJ2-1,TRBV5-5,.,TRBD2,TGTGCCAGCAGCTTGGCCGGGGGGACTAGACCACCGTTCTTC,CASSLAGGTRPPFF
TRBJ2-1,TRBV6-5,.,TRBD2,TGTGCCATCTCTAGCGGGGGGGTATTGGGCAATGAGCAGTTCTTC,CAISSGGVLGNEQFF
TRBJ1-1,TRBV5-1,.,.,TGCGCCAGCAGCTTGGAGTTCCAGGGGAAAACTGAAGCTTTCTTT,CASSLEFQGKTEAFF
TRBJ2-4,TRBV2,.,TRBD2,TGTGCCAGCAGTGAAAGCGCTAGCGGGGACGGCATTCAGTACTTC,CASSESASGDGIQYF
TRBJ1-1,TRBV5-1,.,TRBD1,TGCGCCAGCAGCTTGGGGACAGGGAACACTGAAGCTTTCTTT,CASSLGTGNTEAFF
TRBJ1-2,TRBV19,.,TRBD1,TGTGCCAGTAGCCGGGACAGGGGATCTGGCTACACCTTC,CASSRDRGSGYTF
TRBJ1-2,TRBV4-1,.,TRBD1,TGCGCCAGCAGCCCCGACAGGGACTATGGCTACACCTTC,CASSPDRDYGYTF
TRBJ1-3,TRBV19,.,.,TGTGCCAGTAGTATCGCTCTAAACTCTGGAAACACCATATATTTT,CASSIALNSGNTIYF
TRBJ2-5,TRBV6-5,.,.,TGTGCCAGCAGAAGACAGGTCCAAGAGACCCAGTACTTC,CASRRQVQETQYF
TRBJ1-2,TRBV30,few,.,TGTGCCTGGAGTGTATCGGAGCCCGTCTATGGCTACACCTTC,CAWSVSEPVYGYTF
TRBJ2-3,TRBV30,few,.,TGTGCCTGGAGTAAAGGGGGTGGAAGCACAGATACGCAGTATTTT,CAWSKGGGSTDTQYF
TRBJ1-6,TRBV29-1,.,.,TGCAGCGTTGCGGGGGGTCGGGATTCACCCCTCCACTTT,CSVAGGRDSPLHF
TRBJ1-6,TRBV5-6,few,.,TGTGCCAGCAGCAACGATCTGAAGACAGGCGGTGAAGCACCCCTCCACTTT,CASSNDLKTGGEAPLHF
TRBJ1-3,TRBV7-9,.,.,TGTGCCAGCAGCTTAGAGCGGATCTCTGGAAACACCATATATTTT,CASSLERISGNTIYF
TRBJ2-5,TRBV5-1,.,TRBD1,TGCGCCAGCAGCCCACCGGGACAGCAAGAGACCCAGTACTTC,CASSPPGQQETQYF
TRBJ2-7,TRBV27,.,TRBD1,TGTGCCAGCAAGGGGACAGGGCCCTCCTACGAGCAGTACTTC,CASKGTGPSYEQYF
TRBJ2-5,TRBV4-3,.,TRBD2,TGCGCCAGCAGCCAAGAACTGCGGGGGGCCAGAGAGACCCAGTACTTC,CASSQELRGARETQYF
TRBJ2-1,TRBV2,.,.,TGTGCCAGCGCTAGGGGGGGCCAGAGTGAGCAGTTCTTC,CASARGGQSEQFF
TRBJ1-6,TRBV19,.,TRBD1,TGTGCCAGTAGTATGCGGCAGGGGGGTTCACCCCTCCACTTT,CASSMRQGGSPLHF
TRBJ2-1,TRBV27,.,TRBD2,TGTGCCAGCAGTTTCCTTCCCCCTAGCGGGGAGGACAATGAGCAGTTCTTC,CASSFLPPSGEDNEQFF
TRBJ1-1,TRBV18,.,TRBD1,TGTGCCAGCTCACCATCCGGACAGGACGTGAACACTGAAGCTTTCTTT,CASSPSGQDVNTEAFF
TRBJ2-1,TRBV4-3,.,TRBD2,TGCGCCAGCAGCCAAGATCTTATAGCGGGAGGGGACTTCTTC,CASSQDLIAGGDFF
TRBJ2-1,TRBV11-3,.,TRBD2,TGTGCCAGCAGCTTGGGACTATTCAATGAGCAGTTCTTC,CASSLGLFNEQFF
TRBJ1-5,TRBV3-1/TRBV3-2,.,.,TGTGCCAGCAGCCAAGGTAGTGGAAACAGTTGGTCCCAGCATTTT,CASSQGSGNSWSQHF
TRBJ2-1,TRBV12-3/TRBV12-4,.,.,TGTGCCAGCAGTTTATCCTTTATAAATGAGCAGTTCTTC,CASSLSFINEQFF
TRBJ2-3,TRBV9,.,.,TGTGCCAGCAGCGGAGTCTCTAGCACAGATACGCAGTATTTT,CASSGVSSTDTQYF
TRBJ1-4,TRBV19,.,.,TGTGCCAGTAGTAGAGGAGGAAACGAAAAACTGTTTTTT,CASSRGGNEKLFF
TRBJ1-2,TRBV12-3/TRBV12-4,.,.,TGTGCCAGCCTCGGGGGGGGCTCTGGCTACACCTTC,CASLGGGSGYTF
TRBJ1-1,TRBV10-3,.,TRBD1,TGTGCCATCGGACGGGGACAGGGCACTGAAGCTTTCTTT,CAIGRGQGTEAFF
TRBJ2-7,TRBV5-6,.,.,TGTGCCAGCAGCCTAGTCACTACTTACGAGCAGTACTTC,CASSLVTTYEQYF
TRBJ1-5,TRBV7-9,.,.,TGTGCCAGCAGCTTAGATATCGGTCAGCCCCAGCATTTT,CASSLDIGQPQHF
TRBJ2-7,TRBV4-2,.,.,TGTGCCAGCAGCCAAGATCTCGGAGCCGAGCAGTACTTC,CASSQDLGAEQYF
TRBJ2-7,TRBV5-6,.,TRBD2,TGTGCCAGCAGCCTGGGACTAGAGATAGCTAGCTCCTACGAGCAGTACTTC,CASSLGLEIASSYEQYF
TRBJ1-2,TRBV5-5,.,.,TGTGCCAGCAGCTTCTCCGAACGGTTCGCAAACTATGGCTACACCTTC,CASSFSERFANYGYTF
TRBJ2-1,TRBV5-1,.,.,TGCGCCAGCAGCTTGGCCACTGTCTCCTACAATGAGCAGTTCTTC,CASSLATVSYNEQFF
TRBJ2-7,TRBV3-1/TRBV3-2,few,TRBD1,TGTGCCAGCAGCCAAGGGGACAGGAAAAACGAGCAGTACTTC,CASSQGDRKNEQYF
TRBJ1-3,TRBV9,.,TRBD1,TGTGCCAGCAGCAAAGGACAGGGAGGGATGGACACCATATATTTT,CASSKGQGGMDTIYF
TRBJ1-1,TRBV5-8,.,.,TGTGCCAGCAGCCCTGGGGAGGGTTCAGCTGAAGCTTTCTTT,CASSPGEGSAEAFF
TRBJ2-1,TRBV7-2,.,TRBD2,TGTGCCAGCAGCTTAGTTGGACTAGCTATCGGTGAGCAGTTCTTC,CASSLVGLAIGEQFF
TRBJ2-1,TRBV7-9,.,TRBD2,TGTGCCAGCAGCCCCTTAACGGGACTAGGCTCCTACAATGAGCAGTTCTTC,CASSPLTGLGSYNEQFF
TRBJ2-7,TRBV6-5,.,TRBD1,TGTGCCAGCAGTCGCACCGGGACAGGGGAATACGAGCAGTACTTC,CASSRTGTGEYEQYF
TRBJ1-6,TRBV5-4,.,.,TGTGCCAGCAGCTTGGGTGGGGGGATTTCACCCCTCCACTTT,CASSLGGGISPLHF
TRBJ2-3,TRBV29-1,few,TRBD2,TGCAGCGTTACGACTAGCGGGATGGGGGGAAGCACAGATACGCAGTATTTT,CSVTTSGMGGSTDTQYF
TRBJ2-7,TRBV5-4,.,TRBD2,TGTGCCAGCAGCCTACCGGGACTAGCGGGATCCTACGAGCAGTACTTC,CASSLPGLAGSYEQYF
TRBJ2-7,TRBV7-9,.,TRBD1,TGTGCCAGCAGCCCTTCCTCCGGGACAGGAAGCGGGCAGTACTTC,CASSPSSGTGSGQYF
TRBJ1-2,TRBV19,.,TRBD1,TGTGCCAGTAGTTTTTTTAGGGACAGGGTCATCTATGGCTACACCTTC,CASSFFRDRVIYGYTF
TRBJ1-5,TRBV18,few,TRBD1,TGTGCCAGCTCACCAGGGACAGGGAATCAGCCCCAGCATTTT,CASSPGTGNQPQHF
TRBJ1-3,TRBV30,.,TRBD1,TGTGCCTGGAGTGACCCATCAAGAGGGACAGGGCCTGGAAACACCATATATTTT,CAWSDPSRGTGPGNTIYF
TRBJ2-1,TRBV19,.,.,TGTGCCAGTAGTATAAAACGGCTAGCGCCCTACAATGAGCAGTTCTTC,CASSIKRLAPYNEQFF
TRBJ2-1,TRBV7-6,few,TRBD2,TGTGCCAGCAGCTTATCCGGGGGGGCACGAAGCAATGAGCAGTTCTTC,CASSLSGGARSNEQFF
TRBJ1-3,TRBV11-3,.,TRBD1,TGTGCCAGCAGCGAACAGGGGGCGCGTGGAAACACCATATATTTT,CASSEQGARGNTIYF
TRBJ2-2,TRBV9,.,TRBD2,TGTGCCAGCAGCGCAATCCCGCAGGGACTAACCGGGGAGCTGTTTTTT,CASSAIPQGLTGELFF
TRBJ2-2,TRBV6-5,.,.,TGTGCCAGCAGTCCTGACAGGAGACGCGGGGAGCTGTTTTTT,CASSPDRRRGELFF